The present entry profiles one T cell receptor beta chain with its context. Its cognate antigen has yet to be identified. Base qualities are not provided; no much larger clone lies one nucleotide away. Taken from the germline V gene, the CDR1 and CDR2 loops are SGHDN and FVKESK. Trimming takes 1 base from V and 2 bases from J, and the germline ends sit 2 bases apart. The CDR3 contains 12 residues, cysteine and phenylalanine counted. The only DNA kept is the CDR3, 36 bases in frame from the first base. The CDR3 regions of human TCRbeta chains were subjected to immunosequencing. Processing in the source paper ran as follows. TCRs in the repertoires were compared against a reference library of SARS-CoV-2-specific TCRs that had been generated with the MIRA antigen-specificity platform. Breadth was defined as the fraction of unique TCRs that were SARS-CoV-2-associated, and depth was defined as the fraction of total T cells that were SARS-CoV-2-associated. Each spike-specific TCR was assigned to its reactive spike region and to a CD4 or CD8 class using the MIRA data. Log10-transformed breadth and depth values were compared by one-way ANOVA with Sidak's multiple comparisons tests. TCRdb limited this immuneACCESS table to in-frame rearrangements with V and J called. A share of clones is missing; checked studies link under half to unresolved V genes, and the rest is unexplained. V, J and clone size were drawn from that table, and D and trimming were deduced from the DNA. This sample gives 110,000 to 150,000 clones in total; roughly 92% of them show up just once. The ten largest clones take up under 6.5% of the sample.

The data belong to a study of T cell responses to AZD1222 COVID-19 vaccine listed by TCRdb under 2021. Regarding the study in general: AZD1222 recipients whose second dose came at about 4 weeks and those whose second dose came at about 12 weeks were combined into one group, since spike-specific TCR depth and breadth did not differ between the two schedules. Enrollment into the trials was organized by age into subgroups of 18-55, 56-69 and 70-plus years, and those subgroups contained approximately 160, 26 and 62 TCR-sequenced participants, respectively. TCR sequencing covered over 230 trial participants: around 210 given two doses of AZD1222 and 26 given two doses of MenACWY control vaccine. On the study overall, not on this receptor specifically: Because no samples from the day 14 peak response were available, repertoires could be characterized only after the peak T cell response. Participants were mostly white British and included more females than males, and it was suggested by the authors that clonal diversity may have been underestimated. The whole spike protein was spanned by vaccine-associated CD4 TCRs, and dominant responses were seen in regions 160-218 and 743-854. After two AZD1222 doses, both the breadth and the depth of spike-specific TCRs were significantly higher than at day 0 and than in MenACWY recipients. The 56-69-year group was small, and its depth increase did not reach significance, likely because of low power. Epitopes outside the regions mutated in the B.1.351 and B.1.1.7 variants were reportedly recognized by nearly half of the unique spike-specific TCRs. Conclusions about previously exposed vaccinees are limited, since just a handful of AZD1222 recipients were seropositive for SARS-CoV-2 at baseline.

The time point label for this specimen denotes: baseline before first vaccination. The vaccinee samples were drawn from two UK trials, COV001 and COV002, one of which was a single-blind randomized controlled phase 2/3 trial testing AZD1222 (ChAdOx1 nCoV-19) in healthy adults. For TCRbeta chain sequencing, PBMC samples were collected from trial participants at day 0 and at day 28 after the second dose. The chain is assembled from TRBV14 and TRBJ1-1; a confident D gene designation cannot be given. The sequence was collected from an adult in good health. Specimen: peripheral blood, collected on day 0 of AZD1222 vaccination. The nucleotide sequence is given as TGTGCCAGCAGCCAAGGAAACACTGAAGCTTTCTTT. Its protein is CASSQGNTEAFF.